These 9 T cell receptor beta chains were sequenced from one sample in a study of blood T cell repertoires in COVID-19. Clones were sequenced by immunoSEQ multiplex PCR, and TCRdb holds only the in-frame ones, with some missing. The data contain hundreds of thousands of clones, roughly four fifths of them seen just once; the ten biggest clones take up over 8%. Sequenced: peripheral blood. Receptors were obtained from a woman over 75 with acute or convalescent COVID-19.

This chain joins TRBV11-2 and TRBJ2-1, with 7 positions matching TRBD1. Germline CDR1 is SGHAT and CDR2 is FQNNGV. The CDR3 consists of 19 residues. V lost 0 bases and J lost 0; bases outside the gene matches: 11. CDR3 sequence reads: CASSLDKGAGRRSYNEQFF. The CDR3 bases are TGTGCCAGCAGCTTAGACAAGGGGGCCGGTCGCCGCTCCTACAATGAGCAGTTCTTC.

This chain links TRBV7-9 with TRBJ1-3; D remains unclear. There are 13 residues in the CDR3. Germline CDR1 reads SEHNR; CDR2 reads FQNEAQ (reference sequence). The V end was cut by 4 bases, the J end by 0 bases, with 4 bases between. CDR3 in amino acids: CASSSLSGNTIYF. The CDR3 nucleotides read TGTGCCAGCAGCTCTCTCTCTGGAAACACCATATATTTT. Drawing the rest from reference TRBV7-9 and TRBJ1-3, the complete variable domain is DTGVSQNPRHKITKRGQNVTFRCDPISEHNRLYWYRQTLGQGPEFLTYFQNEAQLEKSRLLSDRFSAERPKGSFSTLEIQRTEQGDSAMYLCASSSLSGNTIYFGEGSWLTVV.

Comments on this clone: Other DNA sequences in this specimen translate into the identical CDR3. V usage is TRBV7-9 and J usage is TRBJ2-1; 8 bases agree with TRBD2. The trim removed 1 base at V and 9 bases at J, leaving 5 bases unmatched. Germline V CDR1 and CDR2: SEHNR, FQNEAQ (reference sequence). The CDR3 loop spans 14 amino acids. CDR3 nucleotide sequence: TGTGCCAGCAGCTTAGGGCGGGGGGAGGGTGAGCAGTTCTTC. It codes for CASSLGRGEGEQFF.

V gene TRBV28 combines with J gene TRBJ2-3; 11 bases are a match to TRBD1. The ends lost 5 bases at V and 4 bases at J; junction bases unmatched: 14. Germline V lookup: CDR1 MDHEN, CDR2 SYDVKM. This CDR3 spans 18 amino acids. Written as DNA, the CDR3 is TGTGCCAGCAGTCCCTACCCCCGCCCGGGACAGGGGGCAGATACGCAGTATTTT. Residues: CASSPYPRPGQGADTQYF.

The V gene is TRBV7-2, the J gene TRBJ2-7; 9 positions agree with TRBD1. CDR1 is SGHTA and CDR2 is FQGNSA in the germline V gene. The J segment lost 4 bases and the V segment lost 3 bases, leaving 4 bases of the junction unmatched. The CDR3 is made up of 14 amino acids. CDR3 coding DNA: TGTGCCAGCAGCTTGGACAGGGGACCATACGAGCAGTACTTC. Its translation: CASSLDRGPYEQYF. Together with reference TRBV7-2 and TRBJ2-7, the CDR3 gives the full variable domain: GAGVSQSPSNKVTEKGKDVELRCDPISGHTALYWYRQSLGQGLEFLIYFQGNSAPDKSGLPSDRFSAERTGGSVSTLTIQRTQQEDSAVYLCASSLDRGPYEQYFGPGTRLTVT.

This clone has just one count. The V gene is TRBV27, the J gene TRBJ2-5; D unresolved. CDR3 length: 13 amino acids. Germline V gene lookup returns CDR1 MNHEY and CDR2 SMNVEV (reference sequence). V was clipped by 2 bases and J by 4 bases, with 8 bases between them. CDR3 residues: CASSLNERETQYF. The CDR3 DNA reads TGTGCCAGCAGTTTAAACGAGAGAGAGACCCAGTACTTC.

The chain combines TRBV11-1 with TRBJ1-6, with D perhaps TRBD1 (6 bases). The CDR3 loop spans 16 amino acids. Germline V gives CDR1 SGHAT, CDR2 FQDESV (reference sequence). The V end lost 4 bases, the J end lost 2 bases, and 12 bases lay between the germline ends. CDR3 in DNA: TGTGCCAGCAGCTCAGGACAGCGAACCTATAATTCACCCCTCCACTTT. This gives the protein CASSSGQRTYNSPLHF.

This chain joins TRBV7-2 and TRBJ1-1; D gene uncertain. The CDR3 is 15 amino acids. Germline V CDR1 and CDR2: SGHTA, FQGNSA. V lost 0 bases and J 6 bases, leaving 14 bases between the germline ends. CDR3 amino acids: CASSLAQAGKPEAFF. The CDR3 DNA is TGTGCCAGCAGCTTAGCGCAGGCGGGGAAGCCTGAAGCTTTCTTT.

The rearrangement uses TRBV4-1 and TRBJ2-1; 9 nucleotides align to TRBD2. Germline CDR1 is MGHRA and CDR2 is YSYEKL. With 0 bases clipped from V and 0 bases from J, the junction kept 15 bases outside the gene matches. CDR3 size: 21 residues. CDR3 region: CASSQEEGPLAGGSSYNEQFF. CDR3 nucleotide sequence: TGCGCCAGCAGCCAAGAAGAGGGACCCCTCGCGGGGGGGAGCTCCTACAATGAGCAGTTCTTC.